The clone carrying this T cell receptor beta chain was found many times. Antigen: not known. The time point denotes: newly diagnosed GD, antithyroid drugs for less than 3 months. RNA extracted from PBMCs served as the sequencing template. A peripheral blood sample, 8.5 to 9 milliliters in volume, was drawn into EDTA tubes. For TCR beta, libraries came from iRepertoire HTBI primers and Arm-PCR of CDR3 regions. Original analysis: Identification across samples found 50 to 80 TRBV and around 15 TRBJ segments. One entry per CDR3 protein results from TCRdb running MiXCR on the multiplex PCR reads. These V and J calls rely on TCRdb rather than the paper's analysis. The sample holds some 250,000 distinct CDR3 sequences, roughly 18% seen once. These data are taken from a study of regulatory T cells in long-lasting Graves disease. Study-level points and caveats: Investigators studied peripheral blood only, not thyroid tissue. Preferential use of TRBV28, TRBJ1-2 and TRBJ2-5 was seen in persistent disease.

Trimming took 5 bases from V and 2 from J; bases not matched to a gene: 1. The CDR3 runs 13 residues. This receptor was obtained from a female donor with Graves disease. This chain links TRBV12-3 or TRBV12-4 with TRBJ2-3, with 7 bases lining up with TRBD2. The specimen comprised peripheral blood mononuclear cells (PBMCs), sampled at new diagnosis, from a patient treated with antithyroid drugs. The CDR3 nucleotides read TGTGCCAGCAGTAGCGGGATCACAGATACGCAGTATTTT. Translation gives CASSSGITDTQYF.